The clone carrying this TCR beta chain was seen only a few times. Its target is not known. The data originate from a study of cytotoxic CD8 clonotypes in ibrutinib-treated CLL. General study points: On treatment, the uncommon public clonotypes contracted or remained stable. Samples from sustained-remission and progressing patients were taken at different times. Measured clonality at baseline was greater than in age-matched healthy donors and tracked with circulating CD8+ T-cell counts.

From germline, CDR1 is SGHAT and CDR2 FQDESV (reference sequence). The CDR3 is 13 amino acids. Trimming cost V 5 bases and J 7 bases, with 14 bases left between them. A 1 in 200,000 to 1 in 1 million T cell depth was the sequencing target. This table comes from immunoSEQ multiplex PCR, and its TCRdb copy is limited to in-frame clones, with some not included. The table records 300,000 or so clones, roughly 67% of them present only once. Sequencing was performed on PBMCs, taken after 36 months of ibrutinib treatment. V and J are TRBV11-1 and TRBJ2-5, with D possibly matching TRBD1 (6 bases). This sequence originates from a human donor with chronic lymphocytic leukemia. The CDR3 sequence is CASSLQGTGTQYF. CDR3 nucleotides: TGTGCCAGCAGCCTACAGGGAACGGGGACCCAGTACTTC.